A selection of T cell receptor beta chains follows, all from one sample in a study of blood T cells in healthy people across ages. TCRdb independently ran MiXCR on the 5' RACE reads; one entry per CDR3 protein. The sample includes about 1.1 million distinct CDR3 sequences, 35% to 45% of them seen just once. The sequencing input was blood. The receptors shown here come from a young man in good health. CDR3s include the opening cysteine and the closing phenylalanine or tryptophan. Fields, in order: CDR3 length, D gene, V gene, clone size, J gene, CDR3 DNA, CDR3 protein. A D gene is named only where the DNA matches it firmly. A clone size is listed for some rows: how often the clone was seen (once, few, many), or a class if it is expanded.

CDR3 length: 14
D gene: NA
V gene: TRBV7-2
clone size: NA
J gene: TRBJ1-5
CDR3 DNA: TGTGCCAGCAGCTTAGGGCAGGGTGGGGGGCCCCAGCATTTT
CDR3 protein: CASSLGQGGGPQHF

CDR3 length: 14
D gene: NA
V gene: TRBV27
clone size: once
J gene: TRBJ1-2
CDR3 DNA: TGTGCCAGCAGTTTATTTCCGGCTAACTATGGCTACACCTTC
CDR3 protein: CASSLFPANYGYTF

CDR3 length: 14
D gene: NA
V gene: TRBV20-1
clone size: few
J gene: TRBJ2-5
CDR3 DNA: TGCAGTGCTAGCAAACAGGGTTCTCAAGAGACCCAGTACTTC
CDR3 protein: CSASKQGSQETQYF

CDR3 length: 14
D gene: TRBD1
V gene: TRBV12-5
clone size: NA
J gene: TRBJ2-2
CDR3 DNA: TGTGCTAGTGGTACCGGGACAGAAACCGGGGAGCTGTTTTTT
CDR3 protein: CASGTGTETGELFF

CDR3 length: 17
D gene: NA
V gene: TRBV20-1
clone size: NA
J gene: TRBJ2-1
CDR3 DNA: TGCAGTGCTAGAGATCAGTGGAGGGCGAGCTCCTACAATGAGCAGTTCTTC
CDR3 protein: CSARDQWRASSYNEQFF

CDR3 length: 15
D gene: NA
V gene: TRBV3-1
clone size: NA
J gene: TRBJ2-6
CDR3 DNA: TGTGCCAGCACTTACAGGGTTCCTGGGGCCAACGTCCTGACTTTC
CDR3 protein: CASTYRVPGANVLTF

CDR3 length: 16
D gene: TRBD1
V gene: TRBV7-9
clone size: few
J gene: TRBJ1-1
CDR3 DNA: TGTGCCAGCAGCCCCCGGACAGGGGCTTCGAACACTGAAGCTTTCTTT
CDR3 protein: CASSPRTGASNTEAFF

CDR3 length: 16
D gene: TRBD1
V gene: TRBV7-2
clone size: NA
J gene: TRBJ2-3
CDR3 DNA: TGTGCCAGCAGCTTAGCGAGGTGGACAGGGGGAGATACGCAGTATTTT
CDR3 protein: CASSLARWTGGDTQYF

CDR3 length: 15
D gene: TRBD2
V gene: TRBV6-5
clone size: NA
J gene: TRBJ2-7
CDR3 DNA: TGTGCCAGCAGTTATGAGGTCGGGGGGGCAGACGAGCAGTACTTC
CDR3 protein: CASSYEVGGADEQYF

CDR3 length: 15
D gene: TRBD1
V gene: TRBV4-3
clone size: NA
J gene: TRBJ2-1
CDR3 DNA: TGCGCCAGCAGCCAAGACTACTCGGGACAGTCTGAGCAGTTCTTC
CDR3 protein: CASSQDYSGQSEQFF

CDR3 length: 15
D gene: TRBD1
V gene: TRBV27
clone size: NA
J gene: TRBJ1-5
CDR3 DNA: TGTGCCAGCAGCGGGGGGGACAGGGTTAATCAGCCCCAGCATTTT
CDR3 protein: CASSGGDRVNQPQHF

CDR3 length: 18
D gene: TRBD2
V gene: TRBV6-2/TRBV6-3
clone size: many
J gene: TRBJ2-1
CDR3 DNA: TGTGCCAGCATCTTCGACGCTAGCGGAACGAGCTCCTACAATGAGCAGTTCTTC
CDR3 protein: CASIFDASGTSSYNEQFF

CDR3 length: 17
D gene: NA
V gene: TRBV2
clone size: NA
J gene: TRBJ1-4
CDR3 DNA: TGTGCCAGCAGTGACGGTCTGACAGGCCCCACGGGAGAAAAACTGTTTTTT
CDR3 protein: CASSDGLTGPTGEKLFF

CDR3 length: 13
D gene: TRBD2
V gene: TRBV20-1
clone size: few
J gene: TRBJ2-3
CDR3 DNA: TGCAGTGCTAAGAGCGGGGTAGCAGATACGCAGTATTTT
CDR3 protein: CSAKSGVADTQYF

CDR3 length: 15
D gene: NA
V gene: TRBV7-9
clone size: NA
J gene: TRBJ1-2
CDR3 DNA: TGTGCCAGCAGCTTAGGGGGGGACTCTAACTATGGCTACACCTTC
CDR3 protein: CASSLGGDSNYGYTF

CDR3 length: 16
D gene: TRBD2
V gene: TRBV7-2
clone size: NA
J gene: TRBJ2-5
CDR3 DNA: TGTGCCAGCAGCGGTATTATGGTAGCGGGCCAAGAGACCCAGTACTTC
CDR3 protein: CASSGIMVAGQETQYF

CDR3 length: 18
D gene: TRBD1
V gene: TRBV5-1
clone size: NA
J gene: TRBJ1-5
CDR3 DNA: TGCGCCAGCAGTTACCTTCTGTCCGGGACAGGGGAACATCAGCCCCAGCATTTT
CDR3 protein: CASSYLLSGTGEHQPQHF

CDR3 length: 14
D gene: TRBD1
V gene: TRBV20-1
clone size: NA
J gene: TRBJ1-1
CDR3 DNA: TGCGGTGCTTTACAGGGGGCGCGGGCCACTGAAGCTTTCTTT
CDR3 protein: CGALQGARATEAFF

CDR3 length: 14
D gene: NA
V gene: TRBV5-1
clone size: NA
J gene: TRBJ1-1
CDR3 DNA: TGCGCCAGCAGCTCGGGGAATCCGGCCACTGAAGCTTTCTTT
CDR3 protein: CASSSGNPATEAFF

CDR3 length: 14
D gene: NA
V gene: TRBV20-1
clone size: NA
J gene: TRBJ1-5
CDR3 DNA: TGCAGTGCTAGCGAGGGTAATAGCAATCAGCCCCAGCATTTT
CDR3 protein: CSASEGNSNQPQHF

CDR3 length: 15
D gene: NA
V gene: TRBV7-3
clone size: NA
J gene: TRBJ1-2
CDR3 DNA: TGTGCCAGCAGCTTATCCCCCGGGGGCAACTATGGCTACACCTTC
CDR3 protein: CASSLSPGGNYGYTF

CDR3 length: 14
D gene: TRBD1
V gene: TRBV5-1
clone size: NA
J gene: TRBJ1-1
CDR3 DNA: TGCGCCAGCAGCCTGGACAGGGGGACCACTGAAGCTTTCTTT
CDR3 protein: CASSLDRGTTEAFF

CDR3 length: 14
D gene: NA
V gene: TRBV28
clone size: NA
J gene: TRBJ1-5
CDR3 DNA: TGTGCCAGCAGTCTGGTAGGGAGGGGTCAGCCCCAGCATTTT
CDR3 protein: CASSLVGRGQPQHF

CDR3 length: 13
D gene: NA
V gene: TRBV3-1
clone size: few
J gene: TRBJ2-1
CDR3 DNA: TGTGCCAGCAGCCAAGATACTGGCGGTCGGCAGTTCTTC
CDR3 protein: CASSQDTGGRQFF

CDR3 length: 15
D gene: NA
V gene: TRBV5-5
clone size: NA
J gene: TRBJ1-2
CDR3 DNA: TGTGCCAGCAGCTTGGCGTCCTACCCTAACTATGGCTACACCTTC
CDR3 protein: CASSLASYPNYGYTF

CDR3 length: 11
D gene: NA
V gene: TRBV15
clone size: few
J gene: TRBJ2-1
CDR3 DNA: TGTGCCACGGGACCTGATAATGAGCAGTTCTTC
CDR3 protein: CATGPDNEQFF

CDR3 length: 15
D gene: TRBD1
V gene: TRBV12-3/TRBV12-4
clone size: few
J gene: TRBJ1-4
CDR3 DNA: TGTGCCAGCAGTCCTCAGGGGGCTCGTTTTGAAAAACTGTTTTTT
CDR3 protein: CASSPQGARFEKLFF

CDR3 length: 14
D gene: NA
V gene: TRBV21-1
clone size: once
J gene: TRBJ2-3
CDR3 DNA: TGTGCCAGCAGCAAAGGGACAGCGACAGATACGCAGTATTTT
CDR3 protein: CASSKGTATDTQYF

CDR3 length: 14
D gene: NA
V gene: TRBV3-1
clone size: few
J gene: TRBJ1-2
CDR3 DNA: TGTGCCAGCAGCTTTGGACAGCTAAACTATGGCTACACCTTC
CDR3 protein: CASSFGQLNYGYTF

CDR3 length: 12
D gene: NA
V gene: TRBV2
clone size: NA
J gene: TRBJ1-2
CDR3 DNA: TGTGCCAGCAGTGAAGCATCAGGTGGCTACACCTTC
CDR3 protein: CASSEASGGYTF

CDR3 length: 14
D gene: TRBD1
V gene: TRBV19
clone size: NA
J gene: TRBJ2-1
CDR3 DNA: TGTGCCAGTAGTTCAGACAGGGATCCCTACGAGCAGTTCTTC
CDR3 protein: CASSSDRDPYEQFF

CDR3 length: 14
D gene: TRBD1
V gene: TRBV5-1
clone size: few
J gene: TRBJ2-5
CDR3 DNA: TGCGCCAGCAGCTTACAGGGGGCCCCCGAGACCCAGTACTTC
CDR3 protein: CASSLQGAPETQYF

CDR3 length: 19
D gene: NA
V gene: TRBV11-2
clone size: NA
J gene: TRBJ2-5
CDR3 DNA: TGTGCCAGCAGCTGGGGACGTGGGCGGCGGGGGCCTTCCTACAATGAGCAGTACTTC
CDR3 protein: CASSWGRGRRGPSYNEQYF

CDR3 length: 14
D gene: NA
V gene: TRBV4-2
clone size: NA
J gene: TRBJ2-5
CDR3 DNA: TGTGCCAGCAGCCAAGGTGTAGGGGAAGAGACCCAGTACTTC
CDR3 protein: CASSQGVGEETQYF

CDR3 length: 15
D gene: NA
V gene: TRBV14
clone size: few
J gene: TRBJ2-2
CDR3 DNA: TGTGCCAGCAGCCCGGCTTTGGGGAACACCGGGGAGCTGTTTTTT
CDR3 protein: CASSPALGNTGELFF

CDR3 length: 15
D gene: NA
V gene: TRBV7-6
clone size: NA
J gene: TRBJ2-3
CDR3 DNA: TGTGCCAGCAGCTCCGAACTAGGAACGACAGATACGCAGTATTTT
CDR3 protein: CASSSELGTTDTQYF

CDR3 length: 14
D gene: TRBD1
V gene: TRBV28
clone size: NA
J gene: TRBJ1-2
CDR3 DNA: TGTGCCAGCAGGATTCCGGGACAGACGTATGGCTACACCTTC
CDR3 protein: CASRIPGQTYGYTF

CDR3 length: 15
D gene: NA
V gene: TRBV5-6
clone size: NA
J gene: TRBJ1-6
CDR3 DNA: TGTGCCAGCAGCTTTTTGGGCCGTGATAATTCACCCCTCCACTTT
CDR3 protein: CASSFLGRDNSPLHF

CDR3 length: 18
D gene: NA
V gene: TRBV7-2
clone size: NA
J gene: TRBJ2-5
CDR3 DNA: TGTGCCAGCAGCCGGTATTATCCGGGACGCCGGTACCAAGAGACCCAGTACTTC
CDR3 protein: CASSRYYPGRRYQETQYF

CDR3 length: 20
D gene: NA
V gene: TRBV29-1
clone size: NA
J gene: TRBJ1-6
CDR3 DNA: TGCAGCGTTGAAGCGTGGGTCACGGGACACACAAGCTCCTATAATTCACCCCTCCACTTT
CDR3 protein: CSVEAWVTGHTSSYNSPLHF

CDR3 length: 15
D gene: TRBD1
V gene: TRBV3-1
clone size: NA
J gene: TRBJ2-1
CDR3 DNA: TGTGCCAGCAGCCTACAGGGGATGGGGGCGAATGGGCAGTTCTTC
CDR3 protein: CASSLQGMGANGQFF

CDR3 length: 14
D gene: NA
V gene: TRBV6-2/TRBV6-3
clone size: few
J gene: TRBJ1-1
CDR3 DNA: TGTGCCAGCAGTTCCGGCAGGGAGGACACTGAAGCTTTCTTT
CDR3 protein: CASSSGREDTEAFF

CDR3 length: 14
D gene: TRBD2
V gene: TRBV29-1
clone size: few
J gene: TRBJ2-3
CDR3 DNA: TGCAGCGTTGACGCTAGCGGGGTCACAGATACGCAGTATTTT
CDR3 protein: CSVDASGVTDTQYF

CDR3 length: 14
D gene: TRBD1
V gene: TRBV28
clone size: NA
J gene: TRBJ2-2
CDR3 DNA: TGTGCCAGCAGTGCGGGACAGGGAACCGGGGAGCTGTTTTTT
CDR3 protein: CASSAGQGTGELFF

CDR3 length: 14
D gene: NA
V gene: TRBV20-1
clone size: NA
J gene: TRBJ2-3
CDR3 DNA: TGCAGTGTTTCAGGACAAGGAGGTCCAGATACGCAGTATTTT
CDR3 protein: CSVSGQGGPDTQYF

CDR3 length: 15
D gene: NA
V gene: TRBV12-3/TRBV12-4
clone size: NA
J gene: TRBJ1-2
CDR3 DNA: TGTGCCAGCAGCGCGGGGAGGCCCGCTAACTATGGCTACACCTTC
CDR3 protein: CASSAGRPANYGYTF

CDR3 length: 15
D gene: NA
V gene: TRBV4-1
clone size: NA
J gene: TRBJ1-2
CDR3 DNA: TGCGCCAGCAGCCAAGTTAGGGGGACGGGCTATGGCTACACCTTC
CDR3 protein: CASSQVRGTGYGYTF

CDR3 length: 17
D gene: NA
V gene: TRBV11-2
clone size: NA
J gene: TRBJ1-4
CDR3 DNA: TGTGCCAGCAGCTTAGCCCCCGACGGAGCAACTAATGAAAAACTGTTTTTT
CDR3 protein: CASSLAPDGATNEKLFF

CDR3 length: 16
D gene: TRBD2
V gene: TRBV7-9
clone size: few
J gene: TRBJ2-3
CDR3 DNA: TGTGCCAGCAGCTTCGGGGGGTTGAGAATTACAGATACGCAGTATTTT
CDR3 protein: CASSFGGLRITDTQYF

CDR3 length: 16
D gene: TRBD1
V gene: TRBV3-1
clone size: few
J gene: TRBJ1-2
CDR3 DNA: TGTGCCAGCAGCCAACAACACGGACAGGGGGCGGAAGGCTACACCTTC
CDR3 protein: CASSQQHGQGAEGYTF

CDR3 length: 12
D gene: NA
V gene: TRBV29-1
clone size: NA
J gene: TRBJ2-5
CDR3 DNA: TGCAGCGTTCCTGGGTCTAGTAGGACCCAGTACTTC
CDR3 protein: CSVPGSSRTQYF

CDR3 length: 15
D gene: NA
V gene: TRBV27
clone size: many
J gene: TRBJ2-7
CDR3 DNA: TGTGCCAGCAGTTTATATGCGGGACACCCCTACGAGCAGTACTTC
CDR3 protein: CASSLYAGHPYEQYF

CDR3 length: 14
D gene: NA
V gene: TRBV20-1
clone size: NA
J gene: TRBJ2-4
CDR3 DNA: TGCAGTGCTAGAGTCGCGCCAACGTGGAACATTCAGTACTTC
CDR3 protein: CSARVAPTWNIQYF